This TCR beta chain came from a study of chemoradiotherapy in HPV16-positive cancers. TCRdb keeps only in-frame clones here, not all; method: immunoSEQ multiplex PCR. The sample has over 10,000 clones; roughly nine tenths are singletons. Germline V lookup: CDR1 MNHEY, CDR2 SVGAGI. V was clipped by 6 bases and J by 4 bases; unmatched bases: 11. This CDR3 comprises 15 residues. The sequenced sample was blood, obtained from a patient who underwent chemoradiotherapy. The receptor was derived from a human donor with HPV-associated anogenital cancer. The chain joins TRBV6-5 to TRBJ1-1, with 7 positions matching TRBD1. The CDR3 loop reads CASRPQTGYVTEAFF. The CDR3 DNA sequence: TGTGCCAGCAGACCCCAGACAGGGTACGTCACTGAAGCTTTCTTT.